The 10 T cell receptor beta chains listed next were all sequenced from one sample in a study of cytomegalovirus exposure and HLA in healthy donors (dated by TCRdb to the late 2010s). Library construction relied on the immunoSEQ multiplex PCR assay. A mixture of 60 forward primers for TCR Vbeta segments and 13 reverse primers for TCR Jbeta segments was used in the multiplex PCR. TCRdb's version of the immuneACCESS table is confined to in-frame rearrangements and falls short of the full clone set. An unresolved V gene accounts for under half of the shortfall where checked; the remainder is of unknown origin. The sample includes about 91,000 clones, with around 73% observed a single time. The top ten hold over 0.95% of the sample. Material: PBMCs. The receptors stem from a female donor in good health and CMV-seronegative.

The chain carries TRBV15 and TRBJ2-3; TRBD2 matches at 8 bases. V lost 0 bases to trimming and J lost 5 bases; unmatched junction nucleotides: 7. Germline CDR1 LNHNV, CDR2 YYDKDF (reference sequence). The length of the CDR3 is 16 residues. The CDR3 sequence is CATSRDYGGEEDTQYF. CDR3 DNA sequence: TGTGCCACCAGCAGAGATTACGGGGGGGAGGAAGATACGCAGTATTTT.

This sequence joins TRBV5-1 and TRBJ2-3; unclear D gene. The CDR3 spans 14 residues. The V end lost 0 bases, the J end lost 6 bases, and 11 bases lay between the germline ends. CDR1 and CDR2 (germline): SGHRS, YFSETQ. CDR3 nucleotide sequence: TGCGCCAGCAGCTTGGGAGTAGCATCCGATACGCAGTATTTT. Its translation is CASSLGVASDTQYF.

In its sample, this clone was seen once. The gene calls are TRBV5-4 and TRBJ2-7; D gene unclear. Per germline, CDR1 SGHNT and CDR2 YYREEE (reference sequence). V lost 0 bases and J 6 bases, leaving 13 bases between the germline ends. The CDR3 covers 14 residues. The CDR3 sequence is CASSLGQASGEQYF. In DNA, the CDR3 is TGTGCCAGCAGCTTGGGGCAGGCCTCAGGCGAGCAGTACTTC.

The chain has TRBV18 and TRBJ1-2, with 7 bases matching TRBD1. Trimming at V came to 3 bases and at J to 0 bases, leaving 4 bases not matched to a gene. This CDR3 is built from 15 residues. The germline V gene has CDR1 KGHSH and CDR2 LQKENI. CDR3 in amino acids: CASSPYTGANYGYTF. DNA of the CDR3: TGTGCCAGCTCACCCTATACAGGGGCTAACTATGGCTACACCTTC.

The CDR3: CASSYNNLAATSYNEQFF. Here the CDR3 DNA reads TGTGCCAGCAGTTATAACAACCTAGCGGCGACCTCCTACAATGAGCAGTTCTTC. This chain uses TRBV27 with TRBJ2-1; the match to TRBD2 covers 7 bases. Germline values: CDR1 MNHEY, CDR2 SMNVEV (reference sequence). V lost 4 bases, J lost 0 bases, and 12 bases stayed unmatched. The CDR3 length is 18 residues.

This clone has a handful of counts. The chain couples TRBV2 to TRBJ1-1; D is unresolved. Per germline, CDR1 SNHLY and CDR2 FYNNEI. The CDR3 contains 13 residues. Deletions cut 3 bases from V and 0 bases from J, with 5 bases between. CDR3 nucleotides: TGTGCCAGCAGTGAGAGGGTGAACACTGAAGCTTTCTTT. Protein: CASSERVNTEAFF.

This chain uses TRBV7-6 with TRBJ2-7, with D possibly matching TRBD2 (7 bases). V lost 1 base, J lost 3 bases, and 10 bases lay in between. Germline V lookup: CDR1 SGHVS, CDR2 FNYEAQ. The CDR3 is 14 residues long. This CDR3 reads CASSLGGGSYEQYF. The CDR3 region has the DNA TGTGCCAGCAGCTTAGGGGGGGGCAGCTACGAGCAGTACTTC.

Comments on this clone: A junction end diverges from the germline sequence, so it may reflect a read error. This rearrangement joins TRBV23-1 to TRBJ1-5; D is ambiguous. TRBV23-1 is an ORF, and what it does is uncertain. This CDR3 comprises 17 residues. The DNA of the CDR3 is TGCGACAGCAGTCAATCCCCGGCGGGGAGGGTTATTCAGCCCCAGCATTTT. It specifies CDSSQSPAGRVIQPQHF.

This clone was seen a handful of times. V usage is TRBV5-8 and J usage is TRBJ2-5; 10 nucleotides match TRBD2. Germline CDR1 and CDR2: SGHTS and YDEGEE. The V and J ends lost 6 bases and 2 bases, in that order; junction bases with no gene match: 4. The CDR3 runs to 14 residues. The DNA for the CDR3 is TGTGCCAGCACGACTAGCGGGTATCAAGAGACCCAGTACTTC. Protein: CASTTSGYQETQYF. The full variable domain, completed using reference TRBV5-8 and TRBJ2-5, is EAGVTQSPTHLIKTRGQQATLRCSPISGHTSVYWYQQALGLGLQFLLWYDEGEERNRGNFPPRFSGRQFPNYSSELNVNALELEDSALYLCASTTSGYQETQYFGPGTRLLVL.

This chain uses TRBV6-1 with TRBJ1-5; no definite D call. Germline-derived CDR1 and CDR2 are MNHNS and SASEGT. This CDR3 is built from 12 residues. Trimming took off 7 bases at V and 6 bases at J, with 10 bases between the two ends. The CDR3 spells CASTFSGQPQHF. Written as DNA, the CDR3 is TGTGCCAGCACCTTCTCGGGTCAGCCCCAGCATTTT.